What follows are 10 T cell receptor beta chains derived from one specimen sequenced in a study of T cell responses to AZD1222 COVID-19 vaccine. This table comes from immunoSEQ multiplex PCR, and its TCRdb copy is limited to in-frame clones, with some not included. Of roughly 110,000 clones listed, roughly 90% are singletons. The sequencing here drew on peripheral blood, taken on day 0 of AZD1222 vaccination. The receptors originated from an adult in good health.

V and J are TRBV6-6 and TRBJ2-2, with 9 positions matching TRBD1. CDR1 and CDR2 from the germline V gene are MNHNY and SVGAGI (reference sequence). The CDR3 spans 18 residues. Unmatched junction bases numbered 16, after V lost 5 bases and J lost 6 bases. In DNA, the CDR3 is TGTGCCAGCAGTCTTGACAGGGGGGAGACCGTCCTGCCCGGGGAGCTGTTTTTT. Its protein is CASSLDRGETVLPGELFF.

Only one count was recorded for this clone. The chain links TRBV13 to TRBJ2-7; 9 nucleotides agree with TRBD2. This CDR3 comprises 15 residues. Germline V CDR1 and CDR2: PRHDT, FYEKMQ (reference sequence). Unmatched junction bases numbered 5, after V lost 0 bases and J lost 5 bases. The CDR3, as DNA: TGTGCCAGCAGCTTAGGTGGGACTAGCTTGGACGAGCAGTACTTC. This gives the protein CASSLGGTSLDEQYF. The whole variable domain, remainder taken from reference TRBV13 and TRBJ2-7, is AAGVIQSPRHLIKEKRETATLKCYPIPRHDTVYWYQQGPGQDPQFLISFYEKMQSDKGSIPDRFSAQQFSDYHSELNMSSLELGDSALYFCASSLGGTSLDEQYFGPGTRLTVT.

In DNA, the CDR3 is TGTGCCAGCAGCCCAAGACTAGCCGGGGAGCTGTTTTTT. The encoded protein is CASSPRLAGELFF. The chain recombines TRBV7-2 with TRBJ2-2, with a tentative D call TRBD2 (6 bases). The CDR3 extends over 13 amino acids. In germline, CDR1 is SGHTA, CDR2 FQGNSA. The V end was cut by 5 bases, the J end by 6 bases, with 10 bases between.

The chain has TRBV5-6 and TRBJ1-3, with 9 bases fitting TRBD1. The CDR3 sequence is 15 residues long. V was clipped by 6 bases and J by 3 bases; unmatched bases: 7. The germline CDR1 and CDR2 sequences are SGHDT and YYEEEE. CDR3 sequence: CASNNRGPVGNTIYF. The CDR3 DNA reads TGTGCCAGCAACAACAGGGGGCCGGTTGGAAACACCATATATTTT. Together with reference TRBV5-6 and TRBJ1-3, the CDR3 gives the full variable domain: DAGVTQSPTHLIKTRGQQVTLRCSPKSGHDTVSWYQQALGQGPQFIFQYYEEEERQRGNFPDRFSGHQFPNYSSELNVNALLLGDSALYLCASNNRGPVGNTIYFGEGSWLTVV.

The genes are TRBV4-3 and TRBJ2-1; 10 nucleotides match TRBD2. The CDR3 runs to 15 residues. V lost 0 bases and J lost 10; bases outside the gene matches: 6. The germline CDR1 and CDR2 sequences are LGHNA and YSLEER. The CDR3 is CASSQELAGTREQFF. The CDR3 DNA is TGCGCCAGCAGCCAAGAACTAGCGGGAACAAGGGAGCAGTTCTTC.

A single count supports this clone. The gene calls are TRBV28 and TRBJ1-6, with D perhaps TRBD1 (5 bases). This CDR3 region has 14 residues. Trimming cost V 2 bases and J 10 bases, with 12 bases left between them. In germline, CDR1 is MDHEN, CDR2 SYDVKM. CDR3: CASSLRGRGSPLHF. For the CDR3, the DNA is TGTGCCAGCAGTTTACGAGGGAGGGGATCACCCCTCCACTTT. The full variable domain, rest sourced from reference TRBV28 and TRBJ1-6, is DVKVTQSSRYLVKRTGEKVFLECVQDMDHENMFWYRQDPGLGLRLIYFSYDVKMKEKGDIPEGYSVSREKKERFSLILESASTNQTSMYLCASSLRGRGSPLHFGNGTRLTVT.

The chain uses TRBV5-1 and TRBJ2-7; D is ambiguous. Per the germline V gene, CDR1 is SGHRS and CDR2 is YFSETQ. The CDR3 extends over 13 amino acids. The V end was cut by 0 bases, the J end by 2 bases, with 6 bases between. CDR3 nucleotides: TGCGCCAGCAGCTTGGAGGCCACCTACGAGCAGTACTTC. Its protein product is CASSLEATYEQYF. Combining the CDR3 with reference TRBV5-1 and TRBJ2-7 gives the whole variable domain KAGVTQTPRYLIKTRGQQVTLSCSPISGHRSVSWYQQTPGQGLQFLFEYFSETQRNKGNFPGRFSGRQFSNSRSEMNVSTLELGDSALYLCASSLEATYEQYFGPGTRLTVT.

J is TRBJ2-7 and V is TRBV6-5; 7 bases are a match to TRBD1. This CDR3 spans 13 amino acids. J was trimmed by 3 bases and V by 11 bases; bases with no gene match: 10. Germline V lookup: CDR1 MNHEY, CDR2 SVGAGI. CDR3 amino acids: CASHPRQGYEQYF. CDR3 nucleotide sequence: TGTGCCTCGCACCCCCGACAGGGCTACGAGCAGTACTTC.

This chain links TRBV3-1 (or the pseudogene TRBV3-2) with TRBJ1-1; no clear D gene. Trimming pared 4 bases from V and 4 bases from J, leaving 13 bases between. Germline lookup yields CDR1 LGHDT and CDR2 YNNKEL (reference sequence). The CDR3 covers 14 residues. CDR3 sequence: CASSPAGRSTEAFF. The CDR3 nucleotides are TGTGCCAGCAGCCCCGCGGGGAGAAGCACTGAAGCTTTCTTT.

J is TRBJ2-7 and V is TRBV5-1; D is unresolved. Trimming took 1 base from V and 3 from J, leaving 11 bases between them. This CDR3 contains 14 residues. Germline V lookup: CDR1 SGHRS, CDR2 YFSETQ. For the CDR3, the DNA is TGCGCCAGCAGCTTGTTAGCAGACATCTACGAGCAGTACTTC. Its translation is CASSLLADIYEQYF.